The sequence of this T cell receptor (beta chain) was determined in a study of cytomegalovirus exposure and HLA in healthy donors (dated by TCRdb to the late 2010s). Study-level background: An earlier analysis of a few hundred of the donors reported 276 Gb of sequence data and 95 million to 120 million unique TCR beta sequences obtained from some 200 million T cells. The study aimed to test whether cataloging public T cell receptors could reveal signatures of past pathogen exposure. To predict cytomegalovirus infection status, the study combined high-throughput TCR immunosequencing, statistical association of individual TCRs with disease status, and machine learning. Among the roughly 390 genotyped donors, under 90% belonged to the genetic ancestry cluster associated with self-reported Caucasian donors. In addition to the first cohort of around 670 subjects, a separate validation cohort of 130 or so different subjects was used. In the later analysis, no new phenotypic data were used to find candidate immune exposures; instead, reliance was placed on TCR beta sequences and their occurrence across donors. Four to six DR-DQ haplotypes were handled as single units for association and clustering because linkage in the cohort was strong. Donor age, sex, ethnicity and CMV serostatus were compiled together with the repertoire data. On average, 235,054 unique TCR beta nucleotide sequences were sequenced per donor among more than 350 genotyped donors of the cohort, with about 19% of those sequences being non-productive. The number of typed donors differed by locus: about 620-640 for A, B, C, DRB1 and DQB1; approximately 520 for DQA1; 606 for DPA1; and about 470 for DPB1. A later analysis re-examined previously published TCR beta repertoires from 600 to 700 donors and added high-resolution HLA genotyping to investigate patterns of TCR occurrence. Around 330 gigabases of sequencing data and approximately 91 million unique TCR sequences made up an early release that covered around 640 HLA-typed donors. Using immunosequencing, the study profiled T cell repertoires from some 670 subjects and related those repertoires to cytomegalovirus serostatus. An earlier analysis of several hundred of the donors used high-throughput TCR beta sequencing to judge whether each TCR beta V gene segment behaved as functional or pseudogenic. All discovery cohort repertoires had been generated on a single sequencing platform. A later genetic analysis used genome-wide SNP genotypes for about 55% of the 666 donors, treating that subset as a discovery cohort. HLA typing included class I and class II loci at four-digit resolution. Summary of the overall study and its limitations: In a later genetic analysis, a missense DCLRE1C variant was associated with V-gene and J-gene trimming of TCR beta chains, and the association was replicated in an independent cohort. The authors suggested that the approach could potentially be extended to other disease states and immunological phenotypes. In vitro tests confirmed that a few of the cytomegalovirus-associated TCR beta chains recognize cytomegalovirus antigens. A further reported finding was that TCR beta sequences accurately predicted the HLA-A and HLA-B alleles for most subjects in the first cohort. While some public TCRs were present in many individuals, most TCR sequences turned up only very rarely across donors. In a later analysis, HLA-associated TCR beta chains showed more clonal expansion and lower generation probabilities than non-associated chains that were equally common. Strong co-occurrence of HLA alleles, especially DR and DQ, made assigning TCR associations to individual alleles difficult. A later analysis associated 15,000 or so TCR beta sequences with specific HLA alleles at a false discovery rate of 0.05. The earlier analysis of approximately 540 of the donors excluded fewer than 20 rarely observed V segments, including chromosome 9 orphons, because counts were too low. This cohort had only TCR beta chains sequenced, and the lack of alpha or paired-chain data limited which features could be detected. For the cohort, immune exposure information was limited to CMV serostatus. A later analysis found that most CMV-associated TCR beta chains appeared HLA-restricted, with HLA associations seemingly driven largely by CMV exposure. A cluster of highly shared sequence variants was judged likely to represent a technical artifact of the sequencing pipeline. Correlated functional status among segregating V segments might be attributable to linkage disequilibrium, but an unknown experimental factor could not be ruled out. Sequencing depth was assumed to be roughly uniform across donors in the presence/absence analyses, though that assumption may not hold. Compared with the 666-donor mean, donors in an Asian-associated ancestry cluster had fewer N-insertions in productive TCRs, according to a later genetic analysis. According to a later analysis, TCR association rates differed among HLA loci, with DRB1 alleles showing the most associated TCRs and HLA-C alleles showing the fewest. A total of 164 TCR beta chains were listed by the study as associated with cytomegalovirus. In an earlier analysis of 587 of the donors, most TCR beta V segments appeared in productive rearrangements about 90% or about 30% of the time, broadly matching IMGT annotations. HLA typing was unavailable for some donors at each locus, so association tests used only the typed subset. Cytomegalovirus status was reported to be diagnosed by the classifier with high specificity and sensitivity in both the original and validation cohorts. According to a later analysis, parvovirus B19, influenza, CMV and Epstein-Barr virus appeared linked to several top co-occurrence clusters.

The library relied on the immunoSEQ multiplex PCR assay. For the multiplex PCR, a mixture combining 60 forward primers for TCR Vbeta segments and 13 reverse primers for TCR Jbeta segments was used. A multiplex PCR assay on genomic DNA amplified the CDR3 region of rearranged TCR beta genes. On the Illumina HiSeq System, the amplified TCR beta libraries were sequenced as 87-base-pair reads. From the authors' description of their analysis: In a later analysis, some 80 million unique TCR beta chains were counted across the roughly 610 repertoires, and about 10 million of these chains were shared by at least two donors. Raw reads were error-corrected and collapsed into unique sequences with a nearest-neighbor algorithm that merged closely related sequences to remove PCR and sequencing errors. V, D and J gene segments were assigned by aligning CDR3 sequences to IMGT reference sequences. Each retained sequence needed at least a six-nucleotide match to both a V gene segment and a J gene segment. A rearrangement counted as productive if the CDR3 had no stop codons and remained in frame with V and J, and every other rearrangement counted as non-productive. Following IMGT convention, CDR3 was defined as the stretch from the second conserved V-encoded cysteine up to the conserved J-encoded phenylalanine. Sequences without an unambiguous match to a single V gene segment were excluded from the earlier analysis of about 600 of the donors. An earlier analysis of 587 of the donors called V segments functional above 56.7% productive rearrangements and segregating when the between-donor standard deviation exceeded 5%. A statistical classification framework was built to diagnose cytomegalovirus status from the catalog of TCR beta chain sequences. In a later analysis, TCR nucleotide sequences were compared against IMGT/GENE-DB human TR gene sequences so that V and J genes could be assigned. In a later analysis, CDR3 sequences and most-parsimonious VDJ recombination scenarios were assigned using the TCRdist pipeline. A later analysis defined each TCR beta chain by its CDR3 amino acid sequence plus V-gene family, and excluded reads lacking a unique V-gene family. As a way to deal with suspected cross-contamination and a sequencing artifact, a later analysis dropped approximately 570 nucleotide sequences that were highly shared and had low generation probability. In a later analysis, a clonal expansion index for each public chain was calculated from normalized within-repertoire ranks of inferred template counts. A later analysis computed generation probabilities with a VDJ recombination model fitted to out-of-frame rearrangements, and checked the results against IGoR. In a later analysis, TCR-TCR, TCR-HLA and TCR-CMV co-occurrence was scored with hypergeometric tests, and a repertoire-size bias correction was applied to TCR pairs. A later analysis estimated false discovery rates by permuting HLA or CMV assignments 20 times. In a later analysis, co-occurring TCRs were grouped with DBSCAN, and TCRdist sequence similarity was added when clustering was performed within HLA-allele-positive subsets. Co-occurrence clustering excluded repertoires with fewer than 30,000 or more than 120,000 public chains, plus five with anomalous nucleotide sharing. The clones in this table, taken by TCRdb from immuneACCESS, are in-frame only. Not every clone is retained; where verified, under half of the shortfall comes from an unresolved V gene, and the cause of the rest is unknown. V, J and clone size are those of that table, while D and trimming were read from the DNA. The sample table contains 170,000 or so clones; only one count was recorded for about 86% of them. Under 2% of the sample is held by the ten biggest clonotypes.

This clone came up a few times. Its antigen remains undetermined. Nothing much larger sits one base from this clone, and base qualities are not available. The cohort comprised some 680 healthy bone marrow donors. All cohort members were sampled while nominally healthy, although unrecorded immune exposures were likely present. The donor was CMV seronegative and was included in the group of 352 seronegative cohort members. A peripheral blood sample was collected from each donor, and TCR beta sequencing was performed on peripheral blood mononuclear cells. The Qiagen DNeasy Blood Extraction Kit was used to extract genomic DNA from the blood cell samples. The receptor was derived from a woman younger than 35 in good health and CMV-seronegative. Sequenced input: PBMCs.

The CDR3 reads as follows: CASSLRQAETQYF. The bases are TGTGCCAGCAGCTTGAGGCAGGCCGAGACCCAGTACTTC. The chain is assembled from TRBV5-6 and TRBJ2-5; too little of a D gene remains to name it. The germline V gene provides CDR1 SGHDT and CDR2 YYEEEE. There are 13 amino acids in the CDR3, from cysteine to phenylalanine inclusive. Only the CDR3 DNA stays, 39 bases, in frame from base 1. A distance of 9 bases separates the germline ends of V and J, which lose 1 base and 5 bases respectively. With the portions outside the CDR3 filled from the reference TRBV5-6 and TRBJ2-5 genes, the complete variable region becomes DAGVTQSPTHLIKTRGQQVTLRCSPKSGHDTVSWYQQALGQGPQFIFQYYEEEERQRGNFPDRFSGHQFPNYSSELNVNALLLGDSALYLCASSLRQAETQYFGPGTRLLVL.